This T cell receptor (beta chain) was captured in a study of T-cell reconstitution after alpha-beta-depleted transplantation in children. Using unique molecular identifiers, the investigators prepared the TCRbeta library. TCRdb re-derived calls from the PCR reads in MiXCR, one entry per CDR3 protein. Among hundreds of thousands of distinct CDR3 sequences listed, roughly 10% were seen once. V lost 4 bases to trimming and J lost 3 bases; unmatched junction nucleotides: 12. Germline V CDR1 and CDR2: SSHAT, FNYEAQ (reference sequence). This CDR3 has 17 amino acids. The sample holds many counts of this clonotype.

The chain employs TRBV7-7 and TRBJ2-5; TRBD2 matches 9 bases. This TCR came from a child aged 2-15 years with inherited bone marrow failure, due to receive a stem cell transplant. The starting material was PBMCs, obtained before TCRalphabeta/CD19-depleted stem cell transplant. As DNA, the CDR3 is TGTGCCAGCAGCTCCAGTCGGATGGTAGCGGGGGAAGAGACCCAGTACTTC. It yields the protein CASSSSRMVAGEETQYF.